The clone carrying this T cell receptor beta chain was seen a handful of times. This record belongs to a study of CD8 T cells in ankylosing spondylitis. From the 5' RACE reads, TCRdb called clonotypes with MiXCR, one entry per CDR3 protein. The table lists fewer than 250,000 distinct CDR3 sequences, roughly a tenth of them singletons. This TCR came from a male donor with ankylosing spondylitis or in good health (not recorded which). Sequenced: blood, either unsorted or a sorted T cell fraction (not recorded which).

This CDR3 reads CASSVDGGSSYEQYF. The CDR3 region has the DNA TGTGCCAGCAGCGTAGATGGGGGTTCCTCCTACGAGCAGTACTTC. The chain couples TRBV9 to TRBJ2-7, with D perhaps assigned TRBD1 or TRBD2 (5 bases each). CDR1 is SGDLS, CDR2 YYNGEE, per germline. V lost 0 bases to trimming and J lost 0 bases, with 10 bases between them. This CDR3 has 15 amino acids.